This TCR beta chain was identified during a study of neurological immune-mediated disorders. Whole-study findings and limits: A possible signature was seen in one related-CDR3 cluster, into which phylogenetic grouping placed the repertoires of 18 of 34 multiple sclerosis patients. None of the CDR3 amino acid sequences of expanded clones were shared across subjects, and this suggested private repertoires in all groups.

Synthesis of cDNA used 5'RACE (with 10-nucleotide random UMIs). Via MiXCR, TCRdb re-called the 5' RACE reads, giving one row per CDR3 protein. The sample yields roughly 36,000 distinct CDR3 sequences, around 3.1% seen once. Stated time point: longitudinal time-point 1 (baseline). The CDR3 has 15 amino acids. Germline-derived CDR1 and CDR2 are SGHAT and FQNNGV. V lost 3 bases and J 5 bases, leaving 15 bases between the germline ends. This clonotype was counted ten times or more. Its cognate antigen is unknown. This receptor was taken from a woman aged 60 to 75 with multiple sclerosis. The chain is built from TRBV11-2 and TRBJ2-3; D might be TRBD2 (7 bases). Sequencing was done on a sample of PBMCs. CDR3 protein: CASSLVLGGQDTQYF. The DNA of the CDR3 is TGTGCCAGCAGCTTGGTCCTGGGGGGGCAAGATACGCAGTATTTT.